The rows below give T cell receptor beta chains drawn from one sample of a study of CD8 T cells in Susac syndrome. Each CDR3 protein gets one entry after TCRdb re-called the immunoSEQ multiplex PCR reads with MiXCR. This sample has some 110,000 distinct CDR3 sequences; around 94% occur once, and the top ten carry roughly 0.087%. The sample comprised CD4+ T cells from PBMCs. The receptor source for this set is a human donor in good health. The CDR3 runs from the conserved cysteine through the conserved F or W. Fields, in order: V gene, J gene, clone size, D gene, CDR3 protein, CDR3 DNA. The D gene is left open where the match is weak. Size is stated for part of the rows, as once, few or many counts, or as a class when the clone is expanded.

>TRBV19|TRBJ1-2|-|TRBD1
CASSLPPGQLPGYTF
TGTGCCAGTAGTCTCCCACCGGGACAGCTGCCTGGCTACACCTTC
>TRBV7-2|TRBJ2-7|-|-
CASSFTPLSGEQYF
TGTGCCAGCAGCTTTACTCCCCTATCAGGCGAGCAGTACTTC
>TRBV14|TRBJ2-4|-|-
CASSQERRSGVYF
TGTGCCAGCAGCCAAGAACGTCGGTCAGGGGTATACTTC
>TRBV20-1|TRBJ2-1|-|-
CSARPLVRNNEQFF
TGCAGTGCGAGGCCCCTAGTGAGGAACAATGAGCAGTTCTTC
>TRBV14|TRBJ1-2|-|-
CASSQDLGLRGYTF
TGTGCCAGCAGCCAAGATCTGGGTCTGAGGGGCTACACCTTC
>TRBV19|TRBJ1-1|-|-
CASSPRQWNTEAFF
TGTGCCAGTAGTCCACGACAGTGGAACACTGAAGCTTTCTTT
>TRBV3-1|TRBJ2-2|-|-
CASSQGAGDGELFF
TGTGCCAGCAGCCAAGGGGCGGGTGACGGGGAGCTGTTTTTT
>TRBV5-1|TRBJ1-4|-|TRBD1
CASSPQGTNEKLFF
TGCGCCAGCAGCCCACAGGGGACTAATGAAAAACTGTTTTTT
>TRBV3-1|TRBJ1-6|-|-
CASSQDGYDSPLHF
TGTGCCAGCAGCCAAGATGGGTACGATTCACCCCTCCACTTT
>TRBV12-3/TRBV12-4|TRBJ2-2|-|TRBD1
CASSPQQGDTGELFF
TGTGCCAGCAGTCCCCAACAGGGGGACACCGGGGAGCTGTTTTTT
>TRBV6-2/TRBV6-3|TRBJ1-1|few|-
CASSYPKSAEAFF
TGTGCCAGCAGTTACCCGAAGTCTGCTGAAGCTTTCTTT
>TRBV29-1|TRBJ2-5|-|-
CSALGLTEETQYF
TGCAGCGCCCTCGGGCTGACTGAAGAGACCCAGTACTTC
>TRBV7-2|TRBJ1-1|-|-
CASSLERGVGTEAFF
TGTGCCAGCAGCTTAGAGCGGGGAGTGGGCACTGAAGCTTTCTTT
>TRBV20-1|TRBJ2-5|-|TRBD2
CSARRLAGGQETQYF
TGCAGTGCTAGAAGACTAGCGGGAGGGCAAGAGACCCAGTACTTC
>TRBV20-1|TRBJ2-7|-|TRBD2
CSASRTSGSYEQYF
TGCAGTGCTAGCCGAACTAGCGGGTCCTACGAGCAGTACTTC
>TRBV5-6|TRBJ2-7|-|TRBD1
CASSAQPGQGKDREIYEQYF
TGTGCCAGCAGCGCCCAACCGGGACAGGGGAAAGATCGGGAGATTTACGAGCAGTACTTC
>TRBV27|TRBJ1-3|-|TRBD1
CASSQGQGVENTIYF
TGTGCCAGCAGCCAGGGACAGGGGGTCGAAAACACCATATATTTT
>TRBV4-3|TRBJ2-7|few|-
CASSHEPGNEQYF
TGCGCCAGCAGCCACGAACCAGGTAACGAGCAGTACTTC
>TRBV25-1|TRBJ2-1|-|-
CASGPKWSAVYNEQFF
TGTGCATCGGGTCCTAAATGGAGTGCGGTGTACAATGAGCAGTTCTTC
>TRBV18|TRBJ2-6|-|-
CASSPTQSWVTGANVLTF
TGTGCCAGCTCACCAACACAGAGCTGGGTCACTGGGGCCAACGTCCTGACTTTC
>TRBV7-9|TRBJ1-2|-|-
CASRGPYQLYGYTF
TGTGCCAGCAGAGGACCCTACCAGCTCTATGGCTACACCTTC